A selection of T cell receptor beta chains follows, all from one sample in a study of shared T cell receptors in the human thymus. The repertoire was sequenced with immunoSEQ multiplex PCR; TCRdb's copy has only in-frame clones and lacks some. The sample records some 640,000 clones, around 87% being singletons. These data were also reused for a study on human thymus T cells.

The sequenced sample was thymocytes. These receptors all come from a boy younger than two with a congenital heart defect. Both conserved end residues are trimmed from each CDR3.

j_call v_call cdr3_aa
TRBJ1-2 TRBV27 ASSHPGGHGYT
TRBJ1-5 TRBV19 AGGDFSNQPQH
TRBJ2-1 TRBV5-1 ASSPTSGGGNEQF
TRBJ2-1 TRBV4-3 ASSQEIGGLKNEQF
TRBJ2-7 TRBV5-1 ASSPRLDRGRSYEQY
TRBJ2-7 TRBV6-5 ASSSGLGAYEQY
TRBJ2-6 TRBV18 ASSPAGVGGANVLT
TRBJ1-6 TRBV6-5 ASSHYNSPLH
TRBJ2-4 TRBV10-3 AISRGRGQGANIQY
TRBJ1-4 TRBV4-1 ARNRVTNEKLF